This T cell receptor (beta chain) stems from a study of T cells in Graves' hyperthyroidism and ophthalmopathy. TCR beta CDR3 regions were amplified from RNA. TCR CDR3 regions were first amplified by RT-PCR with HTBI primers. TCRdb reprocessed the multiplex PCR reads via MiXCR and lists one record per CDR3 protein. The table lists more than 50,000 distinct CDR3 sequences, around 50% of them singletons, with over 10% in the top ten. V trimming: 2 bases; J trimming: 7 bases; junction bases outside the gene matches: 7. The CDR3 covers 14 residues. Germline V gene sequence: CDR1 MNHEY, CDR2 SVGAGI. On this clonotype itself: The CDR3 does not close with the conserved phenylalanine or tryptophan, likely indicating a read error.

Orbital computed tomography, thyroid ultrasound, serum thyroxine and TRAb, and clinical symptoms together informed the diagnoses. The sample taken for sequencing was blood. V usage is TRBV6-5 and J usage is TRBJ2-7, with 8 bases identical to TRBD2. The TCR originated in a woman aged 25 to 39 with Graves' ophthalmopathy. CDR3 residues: CASSYTGTSYEQYL. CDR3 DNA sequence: TGTGCCAGCAGTTACACTGGGACTAGTTATGAGCAGTACCTC.